This T cell receptor (beta chain) was recorded in a study of identical twins. Each cDNA held unique molecular identifiers, and template switching gave it a universal primer site. TCRdb reprocessed the 5' RACE reads with MiXCR, giving one entry per CDR3 protein. The sample has fewer than 250,000 distinct CDR3 sequences; 6% to 8% are singletons. In germline, CDR1 is SGHKS, CDR2 YYEKEE (reference sequence). J lost 2 bases, V lost 5 bases, and 5 bases had no gene match. The CDR3 spans 14 residues. Findings of the study overall: Within beta out-of-frame sequences, the excess sharing observed between twins was weaker. Out-of-frame alpha sequences common to twins were enriched for low generation probability. Cross-sectional statistics underpinned the conclusions; the same donors were not followed.

This clonotype was seen more than once but under ten times. Its antigen is undetermined. These data also formed part of another study, on yellow fever vaccine responses in identical twins.

The chain is built from TRBV5-5 and TRBJ2-7; 9 bases are shared with TRBD2. The TCR was taken from a woman between 18 and 29 years old in good health. Specimen: CD8+ T cells sorted from blood. This CDR3 is CASSSSGMAYEQYF. The CDR3 DNA is TGTGCCAGCAGTTCTAGCGGGATGGCCTACGAGCAGTACTTC.